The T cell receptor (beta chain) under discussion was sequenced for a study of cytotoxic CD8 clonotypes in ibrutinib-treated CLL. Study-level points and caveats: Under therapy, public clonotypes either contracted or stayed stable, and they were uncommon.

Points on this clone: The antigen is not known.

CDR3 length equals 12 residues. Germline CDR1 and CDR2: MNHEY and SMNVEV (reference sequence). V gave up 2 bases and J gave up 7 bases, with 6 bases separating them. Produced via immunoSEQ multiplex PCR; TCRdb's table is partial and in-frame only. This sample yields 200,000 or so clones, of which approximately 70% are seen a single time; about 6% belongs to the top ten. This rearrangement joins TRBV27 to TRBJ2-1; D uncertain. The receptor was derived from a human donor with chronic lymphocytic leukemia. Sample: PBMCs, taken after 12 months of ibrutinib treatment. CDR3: CASSLVGNEQFF. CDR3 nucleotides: TGTGCCAGCAGTTTAGTGGGAAATGAGCAGTTCTTC.